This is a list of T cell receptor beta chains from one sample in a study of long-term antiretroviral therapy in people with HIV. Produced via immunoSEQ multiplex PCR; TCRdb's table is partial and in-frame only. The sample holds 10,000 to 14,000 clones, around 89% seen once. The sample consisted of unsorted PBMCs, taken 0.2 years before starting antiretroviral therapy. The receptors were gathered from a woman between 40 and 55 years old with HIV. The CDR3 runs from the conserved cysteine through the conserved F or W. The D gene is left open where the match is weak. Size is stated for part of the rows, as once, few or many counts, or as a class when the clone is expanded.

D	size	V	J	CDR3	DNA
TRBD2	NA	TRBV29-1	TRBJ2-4	CSGLRRGGNRAKNIQYF	TGCAGCGGTCTAAGGCGGGGGGGGAATAGGGCCAAAAACATTCAGTACTTC
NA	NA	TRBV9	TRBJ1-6	CASSDAQPGNSPLHF	TGTGCCAGCAGCGATGCCCAACCCGGGAATTCACCCCTCCACTTT
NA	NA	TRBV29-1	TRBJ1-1	CSVGAGNTEAFF	TGCAGCGTTGGGGCAGGGAACACTGAAGCTTTCTTT
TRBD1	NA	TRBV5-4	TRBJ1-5	CASSHRDRGSNQPQHF	TGTGCCAGCAGCCACCGGGACAGGGGGTCCAATCAGCCCCAGCATTTT
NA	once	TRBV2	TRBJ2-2	CASSRVVGTGELFF	TGTGCCAGCAGTCGAGTGGTTGGCACCGGGGAGCTGTTTTTT
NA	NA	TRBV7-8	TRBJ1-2	CASSLGSGGSYGYTF	TGTGCCAGCAGCTTAGGTTCCGGGGGCTCCTATGGCTACACCTTC
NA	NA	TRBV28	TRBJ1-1	CASSERATEAFF	TGTGCCAGCAGTGAGAGGGCCACTGAAGCTTTCTTT
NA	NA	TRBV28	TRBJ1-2	CASSLSGYGYTF	TGTGCCAGCAGTTTATCCGGATATGGCTACACCTTC
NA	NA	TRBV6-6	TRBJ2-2	CASSYTTYKYTGELFF	TGTGCCAGCAGTTACACCACGTACAAATACACCGGGGAGCTGTTTTTT
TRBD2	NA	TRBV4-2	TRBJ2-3	CASSQWGIAGGRFTDTQYF	TGTGCCAGCAGCCAATGGGGAATAGCGGGGGGCCGGTTCACAGATACGCAGTATTTT
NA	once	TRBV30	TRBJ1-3	CARSAGNTIYF	TGTGCCCGGTCTGCTGGAAACACCATATATTTT
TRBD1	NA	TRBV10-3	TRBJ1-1	CAIREDRGRNTEAFF	TGTGCCATCAGGGAAGACAGGGGGCGGAACACTGAAGCTTTCTTT
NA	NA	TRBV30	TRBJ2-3	CAWVHEGLTDTQYF	TGTGCCTGGGTACACGAGGGTTTGACAGATACGCAGTATTTT
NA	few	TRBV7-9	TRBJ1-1	CASRPAAVGKTEPEAFF	TGTGCCAGCAGGCCGGCGGCAGTTGGGAAAACGGAGCCTGAAGCTTTCTTT